This T cell receptor beta chain was found in a study of CD8 T cell repertoires and HIV-1 epitope variants. The table came from immunoSEQ multiplex PCR; TCRdb's copy has only in-frame clones and leaves some out. Here the sample spans some 1,100 clones, about 72% being singletons. Notes on this clone: Its antigen is not known.

CDR3 length equals 15 residues. Trimming shortened V by 2 bases and J by 1 base, and 11 bases separated the two germline ends. Per the germline V gene, CDR1 is SGHTS and CDR2 is YDEGEE. Input material: cultured CD8+ T cells derived from PBMCs. The genes are TRBV5-8 and TRBJ2-3, with unresolved D. The sequence was obtained from a male donor with HIV. CDR3 loop: CASSFWTGGTDTQYF. CDR3 nucleotides: TGTGCCAGCAGCTTTTGGACCGGCGGCACAGATACGCAGTATTTT.